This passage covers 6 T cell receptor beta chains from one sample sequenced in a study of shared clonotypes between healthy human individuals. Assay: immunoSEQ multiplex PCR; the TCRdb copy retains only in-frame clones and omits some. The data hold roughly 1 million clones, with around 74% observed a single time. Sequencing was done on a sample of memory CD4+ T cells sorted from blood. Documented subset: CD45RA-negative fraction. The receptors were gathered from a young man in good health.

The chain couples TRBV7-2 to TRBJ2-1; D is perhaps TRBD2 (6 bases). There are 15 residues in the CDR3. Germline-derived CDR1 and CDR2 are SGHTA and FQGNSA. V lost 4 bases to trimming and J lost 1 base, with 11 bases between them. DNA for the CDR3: TGTGCCAGCAGCTCGGAGGGGTCATCCTACAATGAGCAGTTCTTC. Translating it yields CASSSEGSSYNEQFF.

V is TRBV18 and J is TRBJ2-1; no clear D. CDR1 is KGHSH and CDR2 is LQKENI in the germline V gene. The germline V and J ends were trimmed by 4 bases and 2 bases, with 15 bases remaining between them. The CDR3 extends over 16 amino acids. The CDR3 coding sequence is TGTGCCAGCTCACAGAAAACCCCCCCGACCTACAATGAGCAGTTCTTC. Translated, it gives CASSQKTPPTYNEQFF.

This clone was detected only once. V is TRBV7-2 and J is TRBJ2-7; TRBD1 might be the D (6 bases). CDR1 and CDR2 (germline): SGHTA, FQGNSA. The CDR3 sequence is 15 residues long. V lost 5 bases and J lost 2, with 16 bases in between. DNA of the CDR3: TGTGCCAGCAGCCCGACAGGCAAGATAGCCTACGAGCAGTACTTC. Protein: CASSPTGKIAYEQYF.

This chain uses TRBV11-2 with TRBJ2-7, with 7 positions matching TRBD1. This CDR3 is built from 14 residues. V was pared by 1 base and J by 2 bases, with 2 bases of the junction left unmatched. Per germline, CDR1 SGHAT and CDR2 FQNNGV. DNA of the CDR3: TGTGCCAGCAGCTTAGTGGACAGGACCTACGAGCAGTACTTC. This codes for CASSLVDRTYEQYF. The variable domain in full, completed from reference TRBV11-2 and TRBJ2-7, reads EAGVAQSPRYKIIEKRQSVAFWCNPISGHATLYWYQQILGQGPKLLIQFQNNGVVDDSQLPKDRFSAERLKGVDSTLKIQPAKLEDSAVYLCASSLVDRTYEQYFGPGTRLTVT.

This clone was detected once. CDR3 DNA: TGTGCCAGCAGTACCGACAGTGACTATGGCTACACCTTC. Protein sequence: CASSTDSDYGYTF. The chain combines TRBV27 with TRBJ1-2; TRBD1 is a possible D gene (5 bases). Germline V gene sequence: CDR1 MNHEY, CDR2 SMNVEV (reference sequence). The V end lost 5 bases, the J end lost 3 bases, and 10 bases lay between the germline ends. The CDR3 consists of 13 residues.

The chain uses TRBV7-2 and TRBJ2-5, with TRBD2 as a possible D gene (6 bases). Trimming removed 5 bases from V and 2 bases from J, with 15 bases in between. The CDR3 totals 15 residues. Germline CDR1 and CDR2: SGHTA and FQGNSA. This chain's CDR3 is CASSALAAKQETQYF. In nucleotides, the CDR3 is TGTGCCAGCAGCGCCTTAGCGGCTAAACAAGAGACCCAGTACTTC.